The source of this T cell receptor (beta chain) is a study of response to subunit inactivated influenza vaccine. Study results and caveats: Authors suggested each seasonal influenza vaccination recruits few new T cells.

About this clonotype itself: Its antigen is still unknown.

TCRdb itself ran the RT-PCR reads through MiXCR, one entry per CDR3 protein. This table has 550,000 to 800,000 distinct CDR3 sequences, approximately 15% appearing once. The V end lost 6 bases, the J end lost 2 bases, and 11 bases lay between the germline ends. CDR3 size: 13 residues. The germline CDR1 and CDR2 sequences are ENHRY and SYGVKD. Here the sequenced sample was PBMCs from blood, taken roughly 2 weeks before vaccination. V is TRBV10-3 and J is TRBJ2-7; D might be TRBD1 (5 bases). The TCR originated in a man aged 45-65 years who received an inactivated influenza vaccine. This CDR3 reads CAISPTATYEQYF. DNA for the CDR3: TGTGCCATCAGCCCGACAGCAACCTACGAGCAGTACTTC.